The TCR beta chain described here comes from a study of shared clonotypes between healthy human individuals. Sequencing was at deep level. Original data processing: Junction-only sequences without quality scores were provided by ImmunoSEQ, so filtering was different. Using immunoSEQ multiplex PCR, the repertoire was profiled, and TCRdb retains in-frame clones only, with some absent. The DNA gave D and trimming, while V, J and clone size come from that table. The table lists roughly 530,000 clones, roughly 95% of them singletons. The donors, all of them Caucasian adults, lived in Nashville, Tennessee. CD4+ cells yielded CD45RA+ naive and CD45RA-negative memory subsets. Looked up from germline, CDR1 is MDHEN and CDR2 is SYDVKM. The CDR3 consists of 14 residues. After removal of 3 bases from V and 4 bases from J, the junction contained 5 bases not matched to a gene.

The receptor was derived from a woman aged 25 to 39 in good health. The chain combines TRBV28 with TRBJ1-1, with 7 nucleotides matching TRBD1. Material for sequencing was naive CD4+ T cells sorted from blood. Subset defined: CD45RA+ positively selected. The DNA for the CDR3 is TGTGCCAGCAGTTTCGACAGGGAGGGCACTGAAGCTTTCTTT. It is translated as CASSFDREGTEAFF.